The 13 T cell receptor beta chains listed next were all sequenced from one sample in a study of T cell changes during pregnancy in multiple sclerosis. The assay was immunoSEQ multiplex PCR, and TCRdb's table has in-frame clones only and misses some. There are around 52,000 clones in the sample; 92% occur only once, and more than 0.15% lies in the top ten. Sequences were derived from CD4+ T cells from peripheral blood mononuclear cells, sampled after pregnancy. All receptors come from a female donor in good health, enrolled as a control in a pregnancy study.

V gene TRBV5-1 combines with J gene TRBJ2-3; 9 positions match TRBD2. Germline CDR1 reads SGHRS; CDR2 reads YFSETQ. This CDR3 is built from 16 residues. The V gene end was trimmed by 5 bases and the J gene end by 2 bases; junction bases not matched to a gene: 9. CDR3 sequence (DNA): TGCGCCAGCAGTCAGCAGGCGGGGGGGGCCACAGATACGCAGTATTTT. As protein: CASSQQAGGATDTQYF. The whole variable domain, remainder taken from reference TRBV5-1 and TRBJ2-3, is KAGVTQTPRYLIKTRGQQVTLSCSPISGHRSVSWYQQTPGQGLQFLFEYFSETQRNKGNFPGRFSGRQFSNSRSEMNVSTLELGDSALYLCASSQQAGGATDTQYFGPGTRLTVL.

The J gene is TRBJ1-3, the V gene TRBV4-3; 9 bases are a match to TRBD1. Germline V gene lookup returns CDR1 LGHNA and CDR2 YSLEER. The V and J ends lost 0 bases and 5 bases, in that order; junction bases with no gene match: 8. The CDR3 is 17 amino acids. The CDR3, as DNA: TGCGCCAGCAGCCAAGAGCTGGGACAGGGTATTAGAAACACCATATATTTT. Translating gives CASSQELGQGIRNTIYF.

The chain combines TRBV5-5 with TRBJ2-3; 7 nucleotides line up with TRBD2. Looked up from germline, CDR1 is SGHKS and CDR2 is YYEKEE (reference sequence). The CDR3 contains 16 residues. J lost 1 base, V lost 7 bases, and 12 bases had no gene match. CDR3 sequence reads: CASAGVRSPGTDTQYF. DNA of the CDR3: TGTGCCAGCGCGGGAGTCCGAAGTCCGGGCACAGATACGCAGTATTTT.

The chain recombines TRBV7-2 with TRBJ2-7; no definite D call. The CDR3 covers 13 residues. Germline V gene lookup returns CDR1 SGHTA and CDR2 FQGNSA. Trimming removed 5 bases from V and 4 bases from J, with 12 bases in between. CDR3 sequence reads: CASSPTVTYEQYF. The CDR3 DNA reads TGTGCCAGCAGCCCTACAGTAACATACGAGCAGTACTTC.

The rearrangement uses TRBV28 and TRBJ2-1; D is unclear. V lost 6 bases, J lost 2 bases, and 14 bases lay in between. Per germline, CDR1 MDHEN and CDR2 SYDVKM. CDR3 length: 15 amino acids. DNA for the CDR3: TGTGCCAGCAGCCAACACCAGAGGACCTACAATGAGCAGTTCTTC. The encoded protein is CASSQHQRTYNEQFF. The whole variable domain, remainder taken from reference TRBV28 and TRBJ2-1, is DVKVTQSSRYLVKRTGEKVFLECVQDMDHENMFWYRQDPGLGLRLIYFSYDVKMKEKGDIPEGYSVSREKKERFSLILESASTNQTSMYLCASSQHQRTYNEQFFGPGTRLTVL.

The rearrangement joins TRBV19 to TRBJ2-7; TRBD1 matches 8 bases. This CDR3 contains 15 residues. Losses at the gene ends were 8 bases for V and 2 bases for J; bases not matched to a gene: 11. The germline V gene encodes CDR1 LNHDA and CDR2 SQIVND (reference sequence). DNA for the CDR3: TGTGCCAGTTCACGCCCCGGGACAGGAGCCTACGAGCAGTACTTC. It is translated as CASSRPGTGAYEQYF.

The chain links TRBV7-6 to TRBJ2-7, with 9 bases identical to TRBD2. Germline CDR1 is SGHVS and CDR2 is FNYEAQ. The CDR3 spans 15 residues. Unmatched junction bases numbered 5, after V lost 5 bases and J lost 0 bases. CDR3 protein: CASSVSGGRSYEQYF. CDR3 nucleotide sequence: TGTGCCAGCAGCGTTAGCGGGGGCCGCTCCTACGAGCAGTACTTC.

V is TRBV5-4 and J is TRBJ2-2, with 7 bases lining up with TRBD2. This CDR3 is built from 14 residues. Trimming at V came to 1 base and at J to 6 bases, leaving 3 bases not matched to a gene. Germline loops: CDR1 SGHNT, CDR2 YYREEE (reference sequence). CDR3: CASSLLGGAGELFF. DNA of the CDR3: TGTGCCAGCAGCTTGTTGGGGGGGGCCGGGGAGCTGTTTTTT.

This chain uses TRBV2 with TRBJ2-7; TRBD2 matches at 7 bases. The CDR3 consists of 15 residues. Trimming cost V 7 bases and J 0 bases; bases outside gene matches: 9. The germline V gene has CDR1 SNHLY and CDR2 FYNNEI. The CDR3 sequence is CASTLYGTNSYEQYF. The CDR3 DNA sequence: TGTGCCAGCACTTTGTACGGGACTAACTCCTACGAGCAGTACTTC.

The CDR3 DNA is TGTGCCAGCAGTGCTCTCGTCTCTGGGGCCAACGTCCTGACTTTC. Its protein product is CASSALVSGANVLTF. The J gene is TRBJ2-6, the V gene TRBV2; D gene uncertain. V lost 4 bases and J lost 0, with 7 bases in between. This CDR3 is 15 amino acids long. Germline V gene data show CDR1 as SNHLY and CDR2 as FYNNEI.

This chain joins TRBV30 and TRBJ1-5; a possible D gene is TRBD1 (6 bases). CDR1 and CDR2 from the germline V gene are GTSNPN and SVGIG (reference sequence). V was clipped by 0 bases and J by 9 bases, with 12 bases between them. CDR3 length equals 13 residues. CDR3 DNA: TGTGCCTGGAGTGTACGCAGGGGTGGGCCCCAGCATTTT. Residues: CAWSVRRGGPQHF. The whole variable domain, filled in from reference TRBV30 and TRBJ1-5, reads SQTIHQWPATLVQPVGSPLSLECTVEGTSNPNLYWYRQAAGRGLQLLFYSVGIGQISSEVPQNLSASRPQDRQFILSSKKLLLSDSGFYLCAWSVRRGGPQHFGDGTRLSIL.

V is TRBV2 and J is TRBJ2-3, with TRBD2 matching over 8 bases. V was clipped by 6 bases and J by 2 bases; unmatched bases: 7. The CDR3 contains 15 residues. Germline CDR1 and CDR2: SNHLY and FYNNEI. The CDR3 region is CASSLIAGFTDTQYF. CDR3 bases: TGTGCCAGCAGCCTAATAGCGGGGTTCACAGATACGCAGTATTTT.

This chain connects TRBV4-3 to TRBJ2-7, with 8 bases lining up with TRBD1. Germline V lookup: CDR1 LGHNA, CDR2 YSLEER. Trimming took 4 bases from V and 6 from J; bases not matched to a gene: 5. CDR3 length: 13 amino acids. The CDR3 DNA reads TGCGCCAGCAGCCTTGGACAGGGCCGCGAGCAGTACTTC. Translation gives CASSLGQGREQYF.